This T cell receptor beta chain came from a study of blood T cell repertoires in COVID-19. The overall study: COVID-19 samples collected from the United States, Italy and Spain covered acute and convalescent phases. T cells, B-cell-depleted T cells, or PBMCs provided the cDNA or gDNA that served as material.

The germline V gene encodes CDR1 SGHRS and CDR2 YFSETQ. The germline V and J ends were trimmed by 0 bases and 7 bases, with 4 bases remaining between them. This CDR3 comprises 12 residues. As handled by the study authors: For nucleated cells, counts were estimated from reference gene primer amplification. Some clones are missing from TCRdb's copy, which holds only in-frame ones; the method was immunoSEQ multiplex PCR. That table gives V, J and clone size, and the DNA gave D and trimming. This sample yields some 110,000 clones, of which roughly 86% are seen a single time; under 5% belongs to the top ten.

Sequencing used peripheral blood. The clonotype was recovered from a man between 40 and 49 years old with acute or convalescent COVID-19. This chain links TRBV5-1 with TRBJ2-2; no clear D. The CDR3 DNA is TGCGCCAGCAGCTTGGTCCGCGGGGAGCTGTTTTTT. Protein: CASSLVRGELFF.